A selection of T cell receptor beta chains follows, all from one sample in a study of neoadjuvant anti-PD-1 for oral cavity cancer. This table comes from immunoSEQ multiplex PCR, and its TCRdb copy is limited to in-frame clones, with some not included. The sample consists of about 7,200 clones, just under 75% of them appearing once. Sample: PBMCs, taken before nivolumab (anti-PD-1) treatment. These receptors all stem from a person between 35 and 79 years old with oral cavity squamous cell carcinoma. Each CDR3 is given without its conserved first and last residue. Fields, in order: V gene, J gene, D gene, CDR3 protein. D genes are given only for firm matches.

TRBV7-3	TRBJ2-3	TRBD2	ASSLLGGASDTQY
TRBV28	TRBJ1-1	-	ASIWGTEAF
TRBV7-9	TRBJ2-3	TRBD1	ASSLGDRSSTDTQY
TRBV11-3	TRBJ2-1	-	ASSFGGGVNSSYNEQF
TRBV19	TRBJ2-2	TRBD1	ASSIRDRYTGELF
TRBV30	TRBJ2-2	-	AWSGEFELF
TRBV5-8	TRBJ2-2	-	ASSRRPLTNTGELF
TRBV9	TRBJ1-4	-	ASSGAGGPSNEKLF
TRBV9	TRBJ2-3	TRBD2	ASSVGSGGLTDTQY
TRBV7-2	TRBJ2-7	-	ASSLRGYDEQY
TRBV19	TRBJ1-4	-	ASSIGGEINEKLF
TRBV9	TRBJ1-4	-	ASSLPTGGGVGEKLF
TRBV19	TRBJ2-7	-	ASSMSRGSAYEQY
TRBV11-3	TRBJ2-2	-	ASSLDATGELF
TRBV6-6	TRBJ2-7	-	ASSYSTGPYEQY
TRBV6-5	TRBJ2-7	-	ASSQSERVTYEQY
TRBV10-2	TRBJ2-1	-	AILQGLSSYNEQF
TRBV7-2	TRBJ1-3	-	ASSRQVGAGNTIY
TRBV5-6	TRBJ2-7	-	ASSWGRGGYEQY
TRBV6-1	TRBJ2-1	TRBD1	ASSPTGDNEQF
TRBV7-2	TRBJ2-1	TRBD1	ASNRDSPYNEQF
TRBV28	TRBJ2-6	-	ASSWPGSSGANVLT
TRBV5-6	TRBJ1-2	TRBD1	ASSFAGQGSYGYT
TRBV4-3	TRBJ2-7	-	ASSPQPGNYEQY
TRBV2	TRBJ2-1	TRBD1	ASRRDRGLGEQF
TRBV7-6	TRBJ2-7	-	ASSRTLQGGEQY
TRBV13	TRBJ2-5	-	ASSLRGERTQY
TRBV6-1	TRBJ1-6	-	ASSEGKNSPLH
TRBV14	TRBJ2-2	-	ASSLQGITGELF
TRBV4-3	TRBJ2-3	-	ASSQDKGTPWTDTQY
TRBV5-1	TRBJ1-2	-	ASSPLRDHYGYT
TRBV6-4	TRBJ2-1	TRBD1	ASSVYFTGQTSGEQF
TRBV4-3	TRBJ2-3	-	ASSPGRAGGTDTQY
TRBV7-3	TRBJ2-7	TRBD1	ASSLAGQGAPYEQY
TRBV4-2	TRBJ1-5	-	ASSQVGQAGQPQH
TRBV19	TRBJ1-2	TRBD1	ASSMVDRGGYGYT
TRBV6-4	TRBJ2-1	-	ASSDSSGSYNEQF
TRBV7-9	TRBJ2-1	TRBD1	ASSHRQGMSYNEQF
TRBV30	TRBJ1-1	TRBD1	AWSSGSGGSEAF
TRBV7-9	TRBJ1-4	-	ASSLSGGGEKLF
TRBV29-1	TRBJ1-5	-	SISWGDGQPQH
TRBV5-1	TRBJ2-1	TRBD2	ASSLGGGLYNEQF
TRBV7-2	TRBJ2-2	-	ASSFGENTGELF
TRBV10-3	TRBJ2-3	-	AISGQSTDTQY
TRBV7-9	TRBJ2-1	TRBD2	ATDAGTSGLNEQF
TRBV5-1	TRBJ2-5	TRBD1	ASSEGQGGETQY
TRBV5-4	TRBJ1-6	-	ASSPGASSYNSPLH
TRBV29-1	TRBJ1-1	-	SAKTGGSTEAF
TRBV5-1	TRBJ1-1	TRBD1	ASSLMDRGQGTEAF